This T cell receptor beta chain was documented in a study of immune cell composition in non-small cell lung cancer. Profiled with immunoSEQ multiplex PCR; TCRdb holds only in-frame clones, not every one. The profile shows roughly 4,000 clones, roughly 77% of them singletons. The V and J ends lost 7 bases and 9 bases, in that order; junction bases with no gene match: 7. The CDR3 runs to 14 residues. Per the germline V gene, CDR1 is MNHNY and CDR2 is SVGAGI (reference sequence). This chain joins TRBV6-6 and TRBJ1-6; 9 bases agree with TRBD1. Sequenced material: lung tumor tissue. The receptor's source is a human donor with non-small cell lung cancer. The CDR3 sequence is CASTRTGEGSPLHF. The CDR3, as DNA: TGTGCCAGCACCAGGACAGGGGAAGGTTCACCCCTCCACTTT.